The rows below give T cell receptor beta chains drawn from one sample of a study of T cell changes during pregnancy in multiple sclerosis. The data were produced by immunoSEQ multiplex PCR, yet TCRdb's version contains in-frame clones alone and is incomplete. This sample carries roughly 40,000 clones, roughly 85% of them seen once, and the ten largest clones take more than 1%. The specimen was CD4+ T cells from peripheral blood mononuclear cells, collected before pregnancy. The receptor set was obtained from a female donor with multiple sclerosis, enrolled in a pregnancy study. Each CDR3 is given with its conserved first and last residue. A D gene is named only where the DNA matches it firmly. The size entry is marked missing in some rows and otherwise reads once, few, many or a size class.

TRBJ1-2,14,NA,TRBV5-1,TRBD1,TGCGCCAGCAGCCCAGGACAGGGTAACTATGGCTACACCTTC,CASSPGQGNYGYTF
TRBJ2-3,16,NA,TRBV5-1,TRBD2,TGCGCCAGCAGCGAGGGACTAGCGGGAGGCACAGATACGCAGTATTTT,CASSEGLAGGTDTQYF
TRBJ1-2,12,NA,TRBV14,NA,TGTGCCAGCAGCCAAGATATACGGGGCTACACCTTC,CASSQDIRGYTF
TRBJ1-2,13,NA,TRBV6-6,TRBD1,TGTGCCAGCAGCCGGGACAGATCTGAGGGCTACACCTTC,CASSRDRSEGYTF
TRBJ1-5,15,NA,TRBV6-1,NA,TGTGCCAGCAGTGGGAGGTACAGTAGCAATCAGCCCCAGCATTTT,CASSGRYSSNQPQHF
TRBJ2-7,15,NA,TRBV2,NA,TGTGCCAGCACGTTGGGGGAGGCGTCCGCCTACGAGCAGTACTTC,CASTLGEASAYEQYF
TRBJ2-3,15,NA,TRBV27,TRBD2,TGTGCCAGCAGGCTGGGGCTAGCGGGCACAGATACGCAGTATTTT,CASRLGLAGTDTQYF
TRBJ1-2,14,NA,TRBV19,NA,TGTGCCAGTAGTCGATCGCTAATGGAGTATGGCTACACCTTC,CASSRSLMEYGYTF
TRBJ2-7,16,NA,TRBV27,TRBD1,TGTGCCAGCAGTCAAGTAGGGACAGGGAAAGTTCGAGAGCAGTACTTC,CASSQVGTGKVREQYF
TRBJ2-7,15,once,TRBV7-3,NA,TGTGCCAGCAGCTTATCCCCAGGGGAAGCCTACGAGCAGTACTTC,CASSLSPGEAYEQYF
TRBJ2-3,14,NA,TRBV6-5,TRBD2,TGTGCCAGCAGTAATAGCGGGAATAAGAATACGCAGTATTTT,CASSNSGNKNTQYF
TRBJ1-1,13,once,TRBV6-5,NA,TGTGCCAGCAACCTATTGAAGAACACTGAAGCTTTCTTT,CASNLLKNTEAFF
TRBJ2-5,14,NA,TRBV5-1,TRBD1,TGCGCCAGCAGCTTGATGGGACAGGGAGAGACCCAGTACTTC,CASSLMGQGETQYF
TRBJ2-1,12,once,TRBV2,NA,TGTGCCAGCAGCGCGGACTACAATGAGCAGTTCTTC,CASSADYNEQFF
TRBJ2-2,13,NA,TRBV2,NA,TGTGCCAGCAGTCAGCCTAGCGCCGGGGAGCTGTTTTTT,CASSQPSAGELFF
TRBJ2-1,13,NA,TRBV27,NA,TGTGCCAGCAGTTTGCAAGGGGCGCATGAGCAGTTCTTC,CASSLQGAHEQFF
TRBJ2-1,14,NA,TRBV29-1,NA,TGCAGCGTTGAAGGGCAGGGAACTTACAATGAGCAGTTCTTC,CSVEGQGTYNEQFF
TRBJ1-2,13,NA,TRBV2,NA,TGTGCCAGCAACGAGGTCAGGGGTGGTGGCTACACCTTC,CASNEVRGGGYTF
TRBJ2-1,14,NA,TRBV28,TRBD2,TGTGCCAGCAGTTTTAGCGGGAGGTCATTAGCGCAGTTCTTC,CASSFSGRSLAQFF
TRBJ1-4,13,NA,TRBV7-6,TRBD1,TGTGCCAGCAGCTTAGGACAGGGCGGAAAACTGTTTTTT,CASSLGQGGKLFF
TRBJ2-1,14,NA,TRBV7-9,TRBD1,TGTGCCAGCAGCTTCCAACAGGGGTCTAATGAGCAGTTCTTC,CASSFQQGSNEQFF
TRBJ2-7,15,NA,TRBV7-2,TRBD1,TGTGCCAGCAGCTTAGCAGGGACAGGGCGTGACGAGCAGTACTTC,CASSLAGTGRDEQYF
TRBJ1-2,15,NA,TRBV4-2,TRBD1,TGTGCCAGCAGCCAAGTGGGACAGGGGGCAAGTGGCTACACCTTC,CASSQVGQGASGYTF
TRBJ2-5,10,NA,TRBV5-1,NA,TGCGCCAGCGGGGGCGAGACCCAGTACTTC,CASGGETQYF
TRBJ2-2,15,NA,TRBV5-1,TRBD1,TGCGCCAGCAGCCTGGACAGGGCGAACACCGGGGAGCTGTTTTTT,CASSLDRANTGELFF
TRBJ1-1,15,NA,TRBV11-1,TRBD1,TGTGCCAGCAGCTTCCGGGACAGGGTGAACACTGAAGCTTTCTTT,CASSFRDRVNTEAFF
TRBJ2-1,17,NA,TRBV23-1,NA,TGCGCCAGCAGTCAAAACGGCGGTGGTGGTATAGAGAATGAGCAGTTCTTC,CASSQNGGGGIENEQFF
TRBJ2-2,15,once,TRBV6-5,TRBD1,TGTGCCAGCAGAGGACAGGGGGGTAACACCGGGGAGCTGTTTTTT,CASRGQGGNTGELFF
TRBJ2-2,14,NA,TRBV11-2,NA,TGTGCCAGCAGCCCACAAGGGGCCGCCGGGGAGCTGTTTTTT,CASSPQGAAGELFF
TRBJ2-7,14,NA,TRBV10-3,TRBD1,TGTGCCATCAGTGAGAGTCAGGGGGCAGGCGAGCAGTACTTC,CAISESQGAGEQYF
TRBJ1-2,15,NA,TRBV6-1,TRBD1,TGTGCCAGCAGTACCGGACAGGCGCCGACCTATGGCTACACCTTC,CASSTGQAPTYGYTF